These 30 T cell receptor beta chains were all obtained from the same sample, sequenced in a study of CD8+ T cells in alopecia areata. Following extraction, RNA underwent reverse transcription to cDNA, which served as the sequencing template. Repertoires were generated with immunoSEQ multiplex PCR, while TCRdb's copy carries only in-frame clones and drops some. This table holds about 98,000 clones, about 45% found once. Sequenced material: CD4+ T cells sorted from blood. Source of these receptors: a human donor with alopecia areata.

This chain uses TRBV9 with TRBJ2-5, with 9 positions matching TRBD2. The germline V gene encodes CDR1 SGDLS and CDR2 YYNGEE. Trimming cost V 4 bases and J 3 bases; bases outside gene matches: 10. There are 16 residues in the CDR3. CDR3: CASSPRGGHGEETQYF. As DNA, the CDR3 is TGTGCCAGCAGCCCGCGGGGGGGACATGGCGAAGAGACCCAGTACTTC. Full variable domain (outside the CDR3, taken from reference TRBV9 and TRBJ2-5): DSGVTQTPKHLITATGQRVTLRCSPRSGDLSVYWYQQSLDQGLQFLIQYYNGEERAKGNILERFSAQQFPDLHSELNLSSLELGDSALYFCASSPRGGHGEETQYFGPGTRLLVL.

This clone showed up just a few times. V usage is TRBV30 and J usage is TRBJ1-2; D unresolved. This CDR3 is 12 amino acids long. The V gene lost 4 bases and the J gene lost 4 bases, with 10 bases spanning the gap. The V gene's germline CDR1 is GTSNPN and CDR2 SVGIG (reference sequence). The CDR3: CAWTAKPYGYTF. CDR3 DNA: TGTGCCTGGACCGCTAAACCCTATGGCTACACCTTC.

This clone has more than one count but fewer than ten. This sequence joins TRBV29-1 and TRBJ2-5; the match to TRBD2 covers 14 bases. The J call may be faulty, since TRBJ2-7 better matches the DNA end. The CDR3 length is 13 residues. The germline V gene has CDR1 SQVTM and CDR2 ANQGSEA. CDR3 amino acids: CSVRLAGGYEQYF. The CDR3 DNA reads TGCAGCGTTCGACTAGCGGGGGGGTACGAGCAGTACTTC.

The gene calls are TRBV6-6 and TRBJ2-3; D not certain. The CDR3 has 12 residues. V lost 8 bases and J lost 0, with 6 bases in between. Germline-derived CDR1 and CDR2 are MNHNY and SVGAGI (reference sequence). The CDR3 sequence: CASASSTDTQYF. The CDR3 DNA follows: TGTGCCAGCGCCTCCAGCACAGATACGCAGTATTTT.

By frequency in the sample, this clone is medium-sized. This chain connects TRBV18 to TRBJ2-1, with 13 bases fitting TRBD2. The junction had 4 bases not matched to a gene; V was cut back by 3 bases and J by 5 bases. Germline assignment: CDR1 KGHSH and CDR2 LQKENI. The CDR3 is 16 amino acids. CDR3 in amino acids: CASSPGLAGSNNEQFF. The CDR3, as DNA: TGTGCCAGCTCACCGGGACTAGCGGGAAGTAACAATGAGCAGTTCTTC.

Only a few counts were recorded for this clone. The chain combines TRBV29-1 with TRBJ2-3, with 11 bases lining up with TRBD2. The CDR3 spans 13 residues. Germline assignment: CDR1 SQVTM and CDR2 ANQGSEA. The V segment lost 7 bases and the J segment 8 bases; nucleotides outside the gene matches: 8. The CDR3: CSAVAGGQGTQYF. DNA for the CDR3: TGCAGCGCCGTAGCGGGGGGGCAGGGTACGCAGTATTTT.

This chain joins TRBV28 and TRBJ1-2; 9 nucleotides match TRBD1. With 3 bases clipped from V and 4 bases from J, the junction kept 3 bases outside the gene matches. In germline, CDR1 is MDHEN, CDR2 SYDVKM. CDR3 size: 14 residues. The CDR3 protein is CASSLGQGTYGYTF. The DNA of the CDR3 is TGTGCCAGCAGTTTGGGACAGGGAACCTATGGCTACACCTTC.

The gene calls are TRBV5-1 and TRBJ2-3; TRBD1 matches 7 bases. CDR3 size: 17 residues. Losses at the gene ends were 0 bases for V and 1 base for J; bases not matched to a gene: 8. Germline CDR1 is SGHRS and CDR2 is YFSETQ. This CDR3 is CASSLGFRDRGTDTQYF. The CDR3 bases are TGCGCCAGCAGCTTGGGCTTCCGTGACAGGGGCACAGATACGCAGTATTTT.

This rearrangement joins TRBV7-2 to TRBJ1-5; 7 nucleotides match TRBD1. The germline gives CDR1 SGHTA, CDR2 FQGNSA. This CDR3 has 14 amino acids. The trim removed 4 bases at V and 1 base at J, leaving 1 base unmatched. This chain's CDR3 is CASSSGQSNQPQHF. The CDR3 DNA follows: TGTGCCAGCAGCTCGGGACAGAGCAATCAGCCCCAGCATTTT.

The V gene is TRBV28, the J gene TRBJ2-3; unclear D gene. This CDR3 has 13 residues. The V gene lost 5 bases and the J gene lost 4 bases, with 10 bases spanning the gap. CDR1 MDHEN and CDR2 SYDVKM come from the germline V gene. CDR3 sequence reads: CASSPPSADTQYF. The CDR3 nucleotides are TGTGCCAGCAGTCCACCATCCGCAGATACGCAGTATTTT.

CDR3 amino acids: CASSYFEDRAYTF. DNA of the CDR3: TGTGCCAGCAGTTACTTCGAGGACAGGGCTTATACCTTC. The chain has TRBV6-5 and TRBJ1-2; 8 nucleotides match TRBD1. Unmatched junction bases numbered 9, after V lost 1 base and J lost 14 bases. The CDR3 spans 13 residues. Germline V gene lookup returns CDR1 MNHEY and CDR2 SVGAGI.

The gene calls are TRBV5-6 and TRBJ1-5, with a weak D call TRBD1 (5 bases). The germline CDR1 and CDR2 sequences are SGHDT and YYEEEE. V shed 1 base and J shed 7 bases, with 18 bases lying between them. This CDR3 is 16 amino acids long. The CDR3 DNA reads TGTGCCAGCAGCTTGTACTTTATCCAGGGTGGCCAGCCCCAGCATTTT. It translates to CASSLYFIQGGQPQHF.

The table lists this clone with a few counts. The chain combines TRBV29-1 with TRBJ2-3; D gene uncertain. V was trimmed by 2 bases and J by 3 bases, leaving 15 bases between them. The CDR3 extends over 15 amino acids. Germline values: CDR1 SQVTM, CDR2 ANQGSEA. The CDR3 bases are TGCAGCGTTGAATTGACGGTCCAATCGACAGATACGCAGTATTTT. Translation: CSVELTVQSTDTQYF.

The CDR3 bases are TGCGCCAGCAGCTTTGTTCCGGACGTGAATGAGCAGTTCTTC. Its protein product is CASSFVPDVNEQFF. This chain links TRBV5-1 with TRBJ2-1; no clear D gene. Germline V gene data show CDR1 as SGHRS and CDR2 as YFSETQ. Between the trimmed V and J ends, which lost 2 bases and 7 bases, there was a span of 13 bases. This CDR3 is built from 14 residues.

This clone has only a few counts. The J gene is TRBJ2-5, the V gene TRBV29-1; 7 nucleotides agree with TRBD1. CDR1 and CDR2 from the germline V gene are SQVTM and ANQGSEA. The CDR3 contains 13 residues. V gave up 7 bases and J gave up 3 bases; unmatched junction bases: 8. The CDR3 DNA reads TGCAGCGACAGACGAGGGGGCGAAGAGACCCAGTACTTC. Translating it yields CSDRRGGEETQYF.

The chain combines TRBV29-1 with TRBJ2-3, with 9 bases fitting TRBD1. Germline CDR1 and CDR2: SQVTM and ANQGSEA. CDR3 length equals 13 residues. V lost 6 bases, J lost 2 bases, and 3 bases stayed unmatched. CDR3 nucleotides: TGCAGCGTCCGGGACAGGGACACAGATACGCAGTATTTT. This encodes CSVRDRDTDTQYF.

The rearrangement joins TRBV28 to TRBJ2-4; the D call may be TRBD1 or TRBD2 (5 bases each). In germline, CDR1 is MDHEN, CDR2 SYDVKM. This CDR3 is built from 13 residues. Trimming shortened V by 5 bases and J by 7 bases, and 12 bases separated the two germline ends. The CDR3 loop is CASSISGPNIQYF. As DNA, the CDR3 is TGTGCCAGCAGTATCTCGGGGCCCAACATTCAGTACTTC.

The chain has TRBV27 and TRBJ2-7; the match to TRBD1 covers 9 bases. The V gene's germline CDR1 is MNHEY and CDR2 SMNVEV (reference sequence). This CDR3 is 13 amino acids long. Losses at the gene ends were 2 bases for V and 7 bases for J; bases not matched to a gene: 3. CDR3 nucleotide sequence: TGTGCCAGCAGTTTAGGGACAGGGCTGGAGCAGTACTTC. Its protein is CASSLGTGLEQYF.

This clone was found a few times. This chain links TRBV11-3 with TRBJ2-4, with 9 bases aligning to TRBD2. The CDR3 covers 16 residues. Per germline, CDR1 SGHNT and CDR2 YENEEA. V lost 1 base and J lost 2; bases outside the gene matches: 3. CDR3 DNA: TGTGCCAGCAGCTTAGGGCTAGCGGGGTCCAAAAACATTCAGTACTTC. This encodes CASSLGLAGSKNIQYF.

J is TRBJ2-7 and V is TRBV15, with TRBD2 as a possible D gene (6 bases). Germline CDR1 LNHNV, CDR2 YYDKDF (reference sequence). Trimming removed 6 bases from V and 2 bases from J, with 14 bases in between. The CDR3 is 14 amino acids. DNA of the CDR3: TGTGCCACCAGAATCCGGGACTTGACCTACGAGCAGTACTTC. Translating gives CATRIRDLTYEQYF. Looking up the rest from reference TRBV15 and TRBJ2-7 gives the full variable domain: DAMVIQNPRYQVTQFGKPVTLSCSQTLNHNVMYWYQQKSSQAPKLLFHYYDKDFNNEADTPDNFQSRRPNTSFCFLDIRSPGLGDTAMYLCATRIRDLTYEQYFGPGTRLTVT.

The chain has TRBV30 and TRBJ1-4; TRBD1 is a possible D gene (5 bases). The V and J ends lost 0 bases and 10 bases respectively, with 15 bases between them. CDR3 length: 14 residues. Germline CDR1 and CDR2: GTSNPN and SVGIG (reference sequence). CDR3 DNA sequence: TGTGCCTGGAGTGTACGGTGGGGGAGCGGAAAACTGTTTTTT. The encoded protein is CAWSVRWGSGKLFF.

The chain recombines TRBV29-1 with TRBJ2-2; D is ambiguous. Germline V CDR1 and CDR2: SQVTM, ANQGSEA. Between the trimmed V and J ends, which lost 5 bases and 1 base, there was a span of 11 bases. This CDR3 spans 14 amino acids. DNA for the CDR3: TGCAGCGTTCTCCGGGCGGTGAACACCGGGGAGCTGTTTTTT. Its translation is CSVLRAVNTGELFF.

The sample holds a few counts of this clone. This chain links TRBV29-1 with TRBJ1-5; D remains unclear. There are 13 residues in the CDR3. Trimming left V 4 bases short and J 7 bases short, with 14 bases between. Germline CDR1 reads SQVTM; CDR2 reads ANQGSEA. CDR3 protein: CSVAEDLRQPQHF. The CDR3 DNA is TGCAGCGTTGCAGAGGATTTGCGACAGCCCCAGCATTTT.

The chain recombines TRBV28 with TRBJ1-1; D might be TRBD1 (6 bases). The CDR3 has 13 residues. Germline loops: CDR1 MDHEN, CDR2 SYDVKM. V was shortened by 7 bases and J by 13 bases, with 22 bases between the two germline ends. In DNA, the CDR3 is TGTGCCAGCACCCCCGGTGTGGGAACCAGGGGTTTCTTT. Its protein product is CASTPGVGTRGFF.

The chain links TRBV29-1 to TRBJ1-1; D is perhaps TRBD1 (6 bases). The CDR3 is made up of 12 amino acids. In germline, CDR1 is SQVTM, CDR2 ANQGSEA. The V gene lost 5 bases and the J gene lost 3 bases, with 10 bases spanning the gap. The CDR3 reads CSVQGGYTEAFF. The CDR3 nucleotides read TGCAGCGTTCAAGGGGGGTACACTGAAGCTTTCTTT.

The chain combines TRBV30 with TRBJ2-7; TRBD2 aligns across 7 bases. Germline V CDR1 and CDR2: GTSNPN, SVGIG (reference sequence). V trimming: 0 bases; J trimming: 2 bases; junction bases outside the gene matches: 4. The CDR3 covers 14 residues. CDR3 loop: CAWSVERGAYEQYF. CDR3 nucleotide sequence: TGTGCCTGGAGTGTGGAGCGGGGAGCCTACGAGCAGTACTTC.

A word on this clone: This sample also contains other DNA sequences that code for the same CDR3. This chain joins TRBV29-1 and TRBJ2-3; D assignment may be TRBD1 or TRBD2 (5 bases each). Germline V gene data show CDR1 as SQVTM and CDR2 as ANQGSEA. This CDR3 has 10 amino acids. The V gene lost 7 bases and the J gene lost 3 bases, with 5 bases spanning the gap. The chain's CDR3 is CSGGTDTQYF. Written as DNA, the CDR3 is TGCAGCGGGGGGACAGATACGCAGTATTTT.

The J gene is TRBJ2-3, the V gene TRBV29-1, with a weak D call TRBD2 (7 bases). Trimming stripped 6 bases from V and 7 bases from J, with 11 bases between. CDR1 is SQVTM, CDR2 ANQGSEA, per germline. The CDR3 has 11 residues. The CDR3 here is CSVRGRNTQYF. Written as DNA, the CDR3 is TGCAGCGTGCGGGGGCGGAATACGCAGTATTTT.

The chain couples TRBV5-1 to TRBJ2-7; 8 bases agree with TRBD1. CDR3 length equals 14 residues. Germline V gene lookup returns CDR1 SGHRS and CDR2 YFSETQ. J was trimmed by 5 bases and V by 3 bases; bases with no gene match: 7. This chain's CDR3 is CASSWTGQGDEQYF. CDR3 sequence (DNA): TGCGCCAGCAGCTGGACAGGGCAAGGCGACGAGCAGTACTTC.

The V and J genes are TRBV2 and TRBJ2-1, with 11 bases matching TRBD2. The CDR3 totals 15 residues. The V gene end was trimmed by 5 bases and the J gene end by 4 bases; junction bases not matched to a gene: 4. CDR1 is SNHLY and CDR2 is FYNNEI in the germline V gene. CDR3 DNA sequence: TGTGCCAGCAGTACGACTAGCGGGGCGTACAATGAGCAGTTCTTC. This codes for CASSTTSGAYNEQFF.